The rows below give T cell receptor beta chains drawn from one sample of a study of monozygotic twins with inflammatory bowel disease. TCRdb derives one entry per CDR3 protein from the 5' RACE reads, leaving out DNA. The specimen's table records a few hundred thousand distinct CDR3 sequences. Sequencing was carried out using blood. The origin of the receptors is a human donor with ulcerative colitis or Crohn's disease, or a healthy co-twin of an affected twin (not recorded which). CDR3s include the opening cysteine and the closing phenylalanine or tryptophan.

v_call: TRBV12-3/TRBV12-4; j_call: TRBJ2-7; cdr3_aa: CASTRRQHIPEQYF
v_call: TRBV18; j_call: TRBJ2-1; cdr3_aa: CASSPFAGNEQFF
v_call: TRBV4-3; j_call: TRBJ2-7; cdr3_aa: CASSQGAGGKYEQYF
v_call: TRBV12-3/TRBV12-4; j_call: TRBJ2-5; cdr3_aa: CASSSAGETQYF
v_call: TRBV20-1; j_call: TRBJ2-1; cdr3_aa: CSAERTSGVSIAYNEQFF
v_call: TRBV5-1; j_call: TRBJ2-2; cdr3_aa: CASSARRGSNTGELFF
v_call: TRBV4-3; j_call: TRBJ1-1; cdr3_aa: CASRGRGRNTEAFF
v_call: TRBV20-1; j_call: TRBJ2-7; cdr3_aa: CSAINPGRGGDEQYF
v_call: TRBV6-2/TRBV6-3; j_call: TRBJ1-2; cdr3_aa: CASRSPPNRDREPILNYGYTF
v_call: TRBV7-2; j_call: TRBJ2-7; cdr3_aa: CASSLAGEQYF
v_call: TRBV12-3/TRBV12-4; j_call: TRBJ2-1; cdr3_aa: CASRRTGGLHNEQFF
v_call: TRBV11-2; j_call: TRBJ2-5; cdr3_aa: CASSSTDRGRWETQYF
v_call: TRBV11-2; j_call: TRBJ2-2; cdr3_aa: CASSASLEAGELFF
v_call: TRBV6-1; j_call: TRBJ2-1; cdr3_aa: CASSITGTYNEQFF
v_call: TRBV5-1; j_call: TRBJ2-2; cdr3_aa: CASRGSSGGLNTGELFF
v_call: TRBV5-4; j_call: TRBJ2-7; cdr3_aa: CASSLGLAGSGYEQYF
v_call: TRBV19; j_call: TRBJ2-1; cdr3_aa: CASSIDFWAADSSYNEQFF
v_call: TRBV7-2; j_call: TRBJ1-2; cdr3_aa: CASSPPGGGGYTF
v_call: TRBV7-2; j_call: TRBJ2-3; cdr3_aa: CASSPTAGRELDTQYF
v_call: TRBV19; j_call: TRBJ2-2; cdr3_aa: CASKRTGDRAGELFF
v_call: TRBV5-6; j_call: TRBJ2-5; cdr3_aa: CASSTLSGGETQYF
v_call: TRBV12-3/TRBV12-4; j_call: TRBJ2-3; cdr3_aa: CASSHQRKLTDTQYF
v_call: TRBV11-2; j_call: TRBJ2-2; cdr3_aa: CASSLVGLWAANTGELFF
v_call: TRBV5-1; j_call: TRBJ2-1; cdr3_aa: CASSLVPPGQGAEGEQFF
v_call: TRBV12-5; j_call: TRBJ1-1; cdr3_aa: CASGLQEYTEAFF
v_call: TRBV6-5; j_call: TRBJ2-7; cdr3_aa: CASINGWVAYEQYF
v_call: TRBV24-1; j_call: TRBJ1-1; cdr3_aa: CATSDFRSMWGAFF
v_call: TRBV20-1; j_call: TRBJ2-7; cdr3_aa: CSVGRLSYEQYF
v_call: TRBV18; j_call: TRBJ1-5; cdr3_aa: CASSPASWRQPQHF
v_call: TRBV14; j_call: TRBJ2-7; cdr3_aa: CASSHLDVMSYEQYF
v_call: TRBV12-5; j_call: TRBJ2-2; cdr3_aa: CASGLAKQGTGELFF
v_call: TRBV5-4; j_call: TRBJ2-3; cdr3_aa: CASSQDRGLGDTQYF
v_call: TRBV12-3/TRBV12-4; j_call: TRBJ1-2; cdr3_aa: CASSLADSWGYTF
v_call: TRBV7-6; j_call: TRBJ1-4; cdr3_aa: CASSPYQGRGEKLFF
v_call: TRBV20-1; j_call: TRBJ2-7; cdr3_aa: CSATLQGVGEQYF
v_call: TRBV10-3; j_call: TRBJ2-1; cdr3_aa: CAISEYKGGNEQFF
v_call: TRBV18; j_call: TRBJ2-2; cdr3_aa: CASSPWTKGTGELFF
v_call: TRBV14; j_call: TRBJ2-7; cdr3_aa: CASSQGSFSAWSYEQYF
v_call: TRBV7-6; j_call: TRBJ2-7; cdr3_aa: CASSFDSLTATYEQYF
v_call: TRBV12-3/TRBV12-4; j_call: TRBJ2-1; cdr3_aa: CASSLSPSGGRNEQFF
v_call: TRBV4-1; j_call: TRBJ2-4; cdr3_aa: CASSQESRENIQYF